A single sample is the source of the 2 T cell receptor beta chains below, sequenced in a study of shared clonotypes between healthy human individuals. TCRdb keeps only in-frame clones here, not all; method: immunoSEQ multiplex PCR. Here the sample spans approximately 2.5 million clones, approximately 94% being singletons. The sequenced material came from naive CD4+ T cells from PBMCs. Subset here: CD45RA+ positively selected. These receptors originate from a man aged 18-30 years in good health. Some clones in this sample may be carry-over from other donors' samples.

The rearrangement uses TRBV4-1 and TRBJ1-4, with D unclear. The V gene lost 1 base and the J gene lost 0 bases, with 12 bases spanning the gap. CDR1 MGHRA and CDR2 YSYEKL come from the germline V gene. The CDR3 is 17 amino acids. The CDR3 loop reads CASSQALSGATNEKLFF. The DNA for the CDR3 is TGCGCCAGCAGCCAAGCGCTGTCAGGAGCAACTAATGAAAAACTGTTTTTT.

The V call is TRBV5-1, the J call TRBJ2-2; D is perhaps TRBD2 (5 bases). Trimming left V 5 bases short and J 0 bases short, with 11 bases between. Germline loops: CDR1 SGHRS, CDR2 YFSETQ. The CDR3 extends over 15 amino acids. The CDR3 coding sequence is TGCGCCAGCAGGGTGGACTCATCGAACACCGGGGAGCTGTTTTTT. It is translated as CASRVDSSNTGELFF.